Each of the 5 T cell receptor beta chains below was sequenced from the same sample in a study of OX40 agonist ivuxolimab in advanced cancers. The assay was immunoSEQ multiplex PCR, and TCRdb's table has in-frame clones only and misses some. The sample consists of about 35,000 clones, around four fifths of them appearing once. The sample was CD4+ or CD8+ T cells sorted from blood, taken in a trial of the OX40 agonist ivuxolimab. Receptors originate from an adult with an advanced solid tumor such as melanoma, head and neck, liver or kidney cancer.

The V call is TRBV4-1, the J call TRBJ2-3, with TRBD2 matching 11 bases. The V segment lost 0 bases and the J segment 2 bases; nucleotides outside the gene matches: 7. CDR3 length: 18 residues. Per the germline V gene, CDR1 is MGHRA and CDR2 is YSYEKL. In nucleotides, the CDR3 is TGCGCCAGCAGCCAAGAAACCCGACTAGCGGGGATCACAGATACGCAGTATTTT. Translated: CASSQETRLAGITDTQYF.

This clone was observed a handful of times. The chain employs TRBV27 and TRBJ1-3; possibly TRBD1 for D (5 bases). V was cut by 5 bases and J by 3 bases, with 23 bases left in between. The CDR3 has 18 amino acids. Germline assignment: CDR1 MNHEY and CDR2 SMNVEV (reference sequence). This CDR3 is CASSPRSGWSVVGNTIYF. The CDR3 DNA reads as TGTGCCAGCAGTCCCCGATCAGGGTGGAGTGTTGTTGGAAACACCATATATTTT.

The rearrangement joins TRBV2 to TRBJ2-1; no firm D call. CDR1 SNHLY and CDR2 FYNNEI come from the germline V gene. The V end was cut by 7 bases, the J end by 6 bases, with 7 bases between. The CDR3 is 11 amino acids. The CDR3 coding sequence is TGTGCCAGCATGGAGTTCAATGAGCAGTTCTTC. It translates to CASMEFNEQFF.

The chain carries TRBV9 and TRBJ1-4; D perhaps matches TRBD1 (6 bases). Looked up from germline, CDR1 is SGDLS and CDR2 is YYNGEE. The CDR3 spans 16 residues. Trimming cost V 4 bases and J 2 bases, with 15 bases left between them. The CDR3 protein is CASSPRQVSTNEKLFF. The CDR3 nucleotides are TGTGCCAGCAGCCCTCGACAGGTGTCCACTAATGAAAAACTGTTTTTT.

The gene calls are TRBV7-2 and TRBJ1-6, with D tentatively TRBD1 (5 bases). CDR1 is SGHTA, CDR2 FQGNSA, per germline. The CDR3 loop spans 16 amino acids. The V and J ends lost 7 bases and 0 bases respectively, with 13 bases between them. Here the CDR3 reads CASKQVFSSYNSPLHF. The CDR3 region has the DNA TGTGCCAGCAAACAGGTTTTCAGCTCCTATAATTCACCCCTCCACTTT.